The 3 T cell receptor beta chains reported below all come from one sample, sequenced in a study of pediatric ulcerative colitis. Profiling relied on immunoSEQ multiplex PCR, and the TCRdb table lists in-frame clones only, not all of them. The sample includes about 32,000 clones, more than 75% of them seen just once. Sequencing was done on a sample of blood. These receptors came from a boy aged 10-17 years with severe ulcerative colitis.

This chain's CDR3 is CASSIQNRGSDEAFF. DNA for the CDR3: TGTGCCAGTAGTATACAAAACAGGGGGTCGGATGAAGCTTTCTTT. The V gene is TRBV19, the J gene TRBJ1-1; TRBD1 matches 8 bases. Looked up from germline, CDR1 is LNHDA and CDR2 is SQIVND (reference sequence). Germline trimming cut 2 bases from V and 7 bases from J; bases unmatched to any gene: 9. The CDR3 consists of 15 residues.

J is TRBJ1-2 and V is TRBV11-2, with D maybe TRBD1 (6 bases). V lost 5 bases and J 1 base, leaving 11 bases between the germline ends. Germline V CDR1 and CDR2: SGHAT, FQNNGV. This CDR3 has 14 residues. CDR3 residues: CASSDPGHNYGYTF. CDR3 nucleotides: TGTGCCAGCAGCGATCCGGGACATAACTATGGCTACACCTTC.

The CDR3 DNA reads TGTGCCAGCAGCTCCATCCGGAAGGGTGGATGGTACACCTTC. This encodes CASSSIRKGGWYTF. This chain links TRBV7-2 with TRBJ1-2; D is unresolved. The germline V gene has CDR1 SGHTA and CDR2 FQGNSA. This CDR3 spans 14 amino acids. V lost 4 bases and J lost 11, with 20 bases in between. Using reference TRBV7-2 and TRBJ1-2 for the parts outside the CDR3, the full variable domain is GAGVSQSPSNKVTEKGKDVELRCDPISGHTALYWYRQSLGQGLEFLIYFQGNSAPDKSGLPSDRFSAERTGGSVSTLTIQRTQQEDSAVYLCASSSIRKGGWYTFGSGTRLTVV.